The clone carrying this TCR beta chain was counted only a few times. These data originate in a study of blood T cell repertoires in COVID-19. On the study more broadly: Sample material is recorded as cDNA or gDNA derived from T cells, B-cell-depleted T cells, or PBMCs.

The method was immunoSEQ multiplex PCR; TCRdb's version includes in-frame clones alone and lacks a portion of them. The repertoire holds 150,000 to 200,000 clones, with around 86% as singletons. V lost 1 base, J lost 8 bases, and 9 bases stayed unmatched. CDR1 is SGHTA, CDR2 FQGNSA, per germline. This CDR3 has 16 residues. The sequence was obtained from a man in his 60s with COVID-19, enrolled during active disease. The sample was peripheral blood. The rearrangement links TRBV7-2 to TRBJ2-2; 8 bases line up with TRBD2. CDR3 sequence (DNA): TGTGCCAGCAGCTTAGAAGCGGGAGTGAGGGAAGGGGAGCTGTTTTTT. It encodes CASSLEAGVREGELFF.